These T cell receptor beta chains were read from a single sample in a study of blood T cell repertoires in COVID-19. The table came from immunoSEQ multiplex PCR; TCRdb's copy has only in-frame clones and leaves some out. The data hold a few hundred thousand clones, with around 87% observed a single time. Sequencing was carried out using PBMCs or T cells enriched from blood (not recorded which). Source of these receptors: a man aged 25 to 40 who had recovered from COVID-19. The CDR3 runs from the conserved cysteine through the conserved F or W. A D gene is named only where the DNA matches it firmly. Rows give clone size only sometimes, using once, few, many, or a class for an expanded clone.

DNA: TGTGCCAGCAGTTTATCCGGGGTGCTCACCGGGGAGCTGTTTTTT; CDR3: CASSLSGVLTGELFF; D: .; V: TRBV27; J: TRBJ2-2; size: few; length: 15
DNA: TGTGCCAGCAGCTTGGGGGGAGGCTATGGCTACACCTTC; CDR3: CASSLGGGYGYTF; D: .; V: TRBV5-6; J: TRBJ1-2; size: .; length: 13
DNA: TGTGCCAGCACCGGGACAGGGGATTTCAATGAGCAGTTCTTC; CDR3: CASTGTGDFNEQFF; D: TRBD1; V: TRBV2; J: TRBJ2-1; size: .; length: 14
DNA: TGTGCCAGCTCACCACAGAGGGAAGGTGAGCAGTACTTC; CDR3: CASSPQREGEQYF; D: .; V: TRBV18; J: TRBJ2-7; size: once; length: 13
DNA: TGTGCCAGCCTGGGGTCTGGGGGGTTTCAAGATACGCAGTATTTT; CDR3: CASLGSGGFQDTQYF; D: .; V: TRBV10-3; J: TRBJ2-3; size: .; length: 15
DNA: TGCGCCAGCAGGCTGACAGGAGCTGAAAAACTGTTTTTT; CDR3: CASRLTGAEKLFF; D: .; V: TRBV4-1; J: TRBJ1-4; size: once; length: 13
DNA: TGTGCCAGTAGTATCCCCGGGGGGACTGAAGCTTTCTTT; CDR3: CASSIPGGTEAFF; D: .; V: TRBV19; J: TRBJ1-1; size: .; length: 13
DNA: TGTGCCAGCAGTTACCAGGGCTACGAGCAGTACTTC; CDR3: CASSYQGYEQYF; D: .; V: TRBV6-5; J: TRBJ2-7; size: once; length: 12
DNA: TGTGCCAGCAGCGAGACGGGTTCCTACAATGAGCAGTTCTTC; CDR3: CASSETGSYNEQFF; D: .; V: TRBV6-4; J: TRBJ2-1; size: many; length: 14
DNA: TGCAGCGTTTTCACTAACTATGGCTACACCTTC; CDR3: CSVFTNYGYTF; D: .; V: TRBV29-1; J: TRBJ1-2; size: .; length: 11
DNA: TGTGCCAGCAGTTTACCTCAAGCGGATGAGCAGTTCTTC; CDR3: CASSLPQADEQFF; D: .; V: TRBV12-3/TRBV12-4; J: TRBJ2-1; size: .; length: 13
DNA: TGTGCCAGCAGCGTCGGACTGCTGATGAACACTGAAGCTTTCTTT; CDR3: CASSVGLLMNTEAFF; D: .; V: TRBV5-6; J: TRBJ1-1; size: .; length: 15
DNA: TGTGCCAGCATCCAGGACAGGACAAGCTCTGGAAACACCATATATTTT; CDR3: CASIQDRTSSGNTIYF; D: TRBD1; V: TRBV7-2; J: TRBJ1-3; size: .; length: 16
DNA: TGTGCCAGCAGTTACTCTGACAGGGGGAGGGATGGCTACACCTTC; CDR3: CASSYSDRGRDGYTF; D: TRBD1; V: TRBV6-6; J: TRBJ1-2; size: .; length: 15
DNA: TGTGCCAGCAGCTTTACCCCGAGCAATGAGCAGTTCTTC; CDR3: CASSFTPSNEQFF; D: .; V: TRBV6-5; J: TRBJ2-1; size: .; length: 13
DNA: TGTGCCAGCAGCTTGGCAACTACGGGAGAGACCCAGTACTTC; CDR3: CASSLATTGETQYF; D: .; V: TRBV7-2; J: TRBJ2-5; size: .; length: 14
DNA: TGTGCCAGCTCACCACCCCCGGGGGCCTACGAGCAGTACTTC; CDR3: CASSPPPGAYEQYF; D: .; V: TRBV18; J: TRBJ2-7; size: .; length: 14
DNA: TGTGCCAGCAGTTCGGGACAGGGATCCTACAATGAGCAGTTCTTC; CDR3: CASSSGQGSYNEQFF; D: TRBD1; V: TRBV6-6; J: TRBJ2-1; size: once; length: 15
DNA: TGTGCCAGCAGCTGGGGACAAGTGAACACTGAAGCTTTCTTT; CDR3: CASSWGQVNTEAFF; D: .; V: TRBV11-2; J: TRBJ1-1; size: .; length: 14
DNA: TGTGCCATCAGAGGCGGGGGGGGTTCCTACAATGAGCAGTTCTTC; CDR3: CAIRGGGGSYNEQFF; D: TRBD2; V: TRBV10-3; J: TRBJ2-1; size: .; length: 15
DNA: TGTGCCAGCAGCTTAGTTTCAATGAACACTGAAGCTTTCTTT; CDR3: CASSLVSMNTEAFF; D: .; V: TRBV7-9; J: TRBJ1-1; size: .; length: 14
DNA: TGTGCCAGCAGCTTGCACAGTTCCTATGGCTACACCTTC; CDR3: CASSLHSSYGYTF; D: .; V: TRBV5-6; J: TRBJ1-2; size: .; length: 13
DNA: TGTGCCAGCTCAAGGGAGCAGGGGGTAGGTCAGCCCCAGCATTTT; CDR3: CASSREQGVGQPQHF; D: TRBD1; V: TRBV2; J: TRBJ1-5; size: once; length: 15
DNA: TGTGCCACCAGCAGAGAATTGGCAGGTGAATTCTATGGCTACACCTTC; CDR3: CATSRELAGEFYGYTF; D: .; V: TRBV15; J: TRBJ1-2; size: .; length: 16
DNA: TGTGCCTGGAGTGTGGGGGGTGGGACAGATACGCAGTATTTT; CDR3: CAWSVGGGTDTQYF; D: .; V: TRBV30; J: TRBJ2-3; size: .; length: 14
DNA: TGCGCCAGCAGGAATCCCGACAGGGAATATAATCAGCCCCAGCATTTT; CDR3: CASRNPDREYNQPQHF; D: TRBD1; V: TRBV23-1; J: TRBJ1-5; size: .; length: 16
DNA: TGCAGTGCTAGTTTCGGGACTTTGACAGATACGCAGTATTTT; CDR3: CSASFGTLTDTQYF; D: .; V: TRBV20-1; J: TRBJ2-3; size: .; length: 14
DNA: TGTGCCAGCAGCTTTGGACAGGGCGGTTCACCCCTCCACTTT; CDR3: CASSFGQGGSPLHF; D: TRBD1; V: TRBV7-9; J: TRBJ1-6; size: .; length: 14
DNA: TGTGCCAGTACGGAGACAGGGCCTTTTAACTATGGCTACACCTTC; CDR3: CASTETGPFNYGYTF; D: TRBD1; V: TRBV19; J: TRBJ1-2; size: .; length: 15
DNA: TGCGCCAGCAGCCAAACTCCGGGACAGGGAGGCAATCAGCCCCAGCATTTT; CDR3: CASSQTPGQGGNQPQHF; D: TRBD1; V: TRBV4-1; J: TRBJ1-5; size: .; length: 17
DNA: TGTGCCAGCGGACTACAGATTAACACCGGGGAGCTGTTTTTT; CDR3: CASGLQINTGELFF; D: .; V: TRBV6-5; J: TRBJ2-2; size: .; length: 14
DNA: TGTGCCAGCAGACCCGGACAGGGATATGGTTCACCCCTCCACTTT; CDR3: CASRPGQGYGSPLHF; D: TRBD1; V: TRBV6-5; J: TRBJ1-6; size: .; length: 15
DNA: TGTGCCAGCAGTACTGACGAGCAGTACTTC; CDR3: CASSTDEQYF; D: .; V: TRBV28; J: TRBJ2-7; size: .; length: 10
DNA: TGTGCCAGCAGTATACAGGGGAACACTGAAGCTTTCTTT; CDR3: CASSIQGNTEAFF; D: .; V: TRBV2; J: TRBJ1-1; size: .; length: 13
DNA: TGTGCCTGGATACCCCTGACAGGGTTCGGTGGAAACACCATATATTTT; CDR3: CAWIPLTGFGGNTIYF; D: TRBD1; V: TRBV30; J: TRBJ1-3; size: .; length: 16
DNA: TGTGCCATCAGTGACCCCGCAGGGACTGGGGCCAACGTCCTGACTTTC; CDR3: CAISDPAGTGANVLTF; D: .; V: TRBV10-3; J: TRBJ2-6; size: .; length: 16
DNA: TGTGCCAGCAGCATGAGGAGGGATGGGAGCAATCAGCCCCAGCATTTT; CDR3: CASSMRRDGSNQPQHF; D: .; V: TRBV3-1/TRBV3-2; J: TRBJ1-5; size: few; length: 16
DNA: TGTGCTAGTGGTTTGGAGACAGGGAACACTGAAGCTTTCTTT; CDR3: CASGLETGNTEAFF; D: .; V: TRBV12-5; J: TRBJ1-1; size: .; length: 14
DNA: TGTGCCAGCAGTTCCGGGGGGACTGGGGCCAACGTCCTGACTTTC; CDR3: CASSSGGTGANVLTF; D: TRBD2; V: TRBV6-5; J: TRBJ2-6; size: .; length: 15
DNA: TGTGCCAGCAGCTTGCGGGGAGACTATGGCTACACCTTC; CDR3: CASSLRGDYGYTF; D: .; V: TRBV5-5; J: TRBJ1-2; size: once; length: 13
DNA: TGCGCCAGCAGTTCAGTCCCTAGCGGGGAGGTGACCCAGTACTTC; CDR3: CASSSVPSGEVTQYF; D: TRBD2; V: TRBV5-1; J: TRBJ2-5; size: .; length: 15
DNA: TGTGCCAGCAGTTTTTTTGTGGGCGAGGGCTACACCTTC; CDR3: CASSFFVGEGYTF; D: .; V: TRBV12-3/TRBV12-4; J: TRBJ1-2; size: .; length: 13
DNA: TGTGCCAGTACCCCACTCAATCCAGCCGGGGAGTTCTTC; CDR3: CASTPLNPAGEFF; D: .; V: TRBV7-2; J: TRBJ2-1; size: few; length: 13
DNA: TGTGCCAGCAGCTTAGCGCGGGGAACTGAAGCTTTCTTT; CDR3: CASSLARGTEAFF; D: .; V: TRBV7-2; J: TRBJ1-1; size: .; length: 13
DNA: TGCGCCAGCAGCTCGCCAGGGCAGGGCGGCACTAATGAAAAACTGTTTTTT; CDR3: CASSSPGQGGTNEKLFF; D: .; V: TRBV4-1; J: TRBJ1-4; size: .; length: 17
DNA: TGTGCCAGCAGTGGGCCCCGACGCGCCAACGTCCTGACTTTC; CDR3: CASSGPRRANVLTF; D: .; V: TRBV6-2/TRBV6-3; J: TRBJ2-6; size: few; length: 14
DNA: TGTGCCTGGAGCGACGGGAACGGTGGGAGGCAGACCCAGTACTTC; CDR3: CAWSDGNGGRQTQYF; D: .; V: TRBV30; J: TRBJ2-5; size: .; length: 15
DNA: TGTGCCAGCAGCAATATTGTCAGGGGGGTTGTCAATCAGCCCCAGCATTTT; CDR3: CASSNIVRGVVNQPQHF; D: .; V: TRBV21-1; J: TRBJ1-5; size: once; length: 17